A single sample gave rise to the 20 T cell receptor beta chains below, sequenced in a study of beta chain features in type 1 diabetes. Sequencing targeted expressed TCRB transcripts, as all isolated RNA had been reverse transcribed. The data were produced by immunoSEQ multiplex PCR, yet TCRdb's version contains in-frame clones alone and is incomplete. Among roughly 500,000 clones listed, 9.5% to 12% were seen once. The source material was naive CD4+ T cells from blood. The receptors come from a woman between 18 and 29 years old in good health.

The V gene is TRBV7-2, the J gene TRBJ2-7, with D possibly TRBD1 on 6 matching bases. V shed 5 bases and J shed 3 bases, with 20 bases lying between them. The CDR3 totals 16 residues. Looked up from germline, CDR1 is SGHTA and CDR2 is FQGNSA. CDR3: CASSRQPQGAGYEQYF. CDR3 sequence (DNA): TGTGCCAGCAGCCGCCAGCCACAGGGTGCAGGCTACGAGCAGTACTTC. Drawing the rest from reference TRBV7-2 and TRBJ2-7, the complete variable domain is GAGVSQSPSNKVTEKGKDVELRCDPISGHTALYWYRQSLGQGLEFLIYFQGNSAPDKSGLPSDRFSAERTGGSVSTLTIQRTQQEDSAVYLCASSRQPQGAGYEQYFGPGTRLTVT.

V and J are TRBV7-9 and TRBJ2-7; TRBD1 might be the D (6 bases). Germline-derived CDR1 and CDR2 are SEHNR and FQNEAQ (reference sequence). The CDR3 runs to 10 residues. The V gene lost 9 bases and the J gene lost 3 bases, with 6 bases spanning the gap. As DNA, the CDR3 is TGTGCCAGACAGGGCTACGAGCAGTACGTC. Amino acids: CARQGYEQYV.

The chain links TRBV6-5 to TRBJ2-1; D uncertain. The germline V gene has CDR1 MNHEY and CDR2 SVGAGI. The ends were cut back, 7 bases at V and 0 bases at J, with 7 bases in the middle. CDR3 length: 13 residues. The CDR3 is CASTPGSYNEQFF. CDR3 sequence (DNA): TGTGCCAGCACCCCTGGCTCCTACAATGAGCAGTTCTTC.

This chain links TRBV6-1 with TRBJ1-2; D is unresolved. With 1 base removed from V and 2 bases from J, the gap between germline ends came to 5 bases. CDR1 is MNHNS and CDR2 is SASEGT in the germline V gene. CDR3 length: 13 amino acids. CDR3 sequence: CASSEGYNYGYTF. DNA of the CDR3: TGTGCCAGCAGTGAAGGATACAACTATGGCTACACCTTC.

In this sample, this clone turned up a few times. The V and J genes are TRBV9 and TRBJ2-3, with D perhaps matching TRBD1 (5 bases). The CDR3 contains 14 residues. The germline V and J ends were trimmed by 0 bases and 6 bases, with 11 bases remaining between them. Germline values: CDR1 SGDLS, CDR2 YYNGEE. This chain's CDR3 is CASSVDNRPDTQYF. CDR3 nucleotide sequence: TGTGCCAGCAGCGTAGACAACAGGCCCGATACGCAGTATTTT.

This clone was observed a handful of times. The chain has TRBV7-2 and TRBJ1-2; the D is unclear. Germline-derived CDR1 and CDR2 are SGHTA and FQGNSA. The V gene lost 4 bases and the J gene lost 7 bases, with 10 bases spanning the gap. The CDR3 length is 12 residues. The CDR3 is CASSSQLVGYTF. The CDR3 nucleotides read TGTGCCAGCAGCTCCCAGTTGGTTGGCTACACCTTC.

The V and J genes are TRBV18 and TRBJ2-2, with TRBD1 identical over 7 bases. Germline V CDR1 and CDR2: KGHSH, LQKENI. There are 15 residues in the CDR3. The ends lost 2 bases at V and 5 bases at J; junction bases unmatched: 5. CDR3 coding DNA: TGTGCCAGCTCACCAAGCTTACAGGGGACCGGGGAGCTGTTTTTT. This sequence encodes CASSPSLQGTGELFF.

This chain uses TRBV5-6 with TRBJ1-1; D might be TRBD1 (5 bases). The CDR3 totals 15 residues. The germline V gene has CDR1 SGHDT and CDR2 YYEEEE. The germline V and J ends were trimmed by 1 base and 3 bases, with 13 bases remaining between them. The CDR3 spells CASSLLWKGDTEAFF. CDR3 coding DNA: TGTGCCAGCAGCTTGCTGTGGAAAGGGGACACTGAAGCTTTCTTT.

The rearrangement uses TRBV9 and TRBJ1-1; tentatively, D is TRBD1 (6 bases). V shed 7 bases and J shed 1 base, with 17 bases lying between them. The CDR3 has 15 amino acids. The germline gives CDR1 SGDLS, CDR2 YYNGEE. The CDR3 is CASRPPGQTNTEAFF. Here the CDR3 DNA reads TGTGCCAGCCGCCCGCCGGGACAAACGAACACTGAAGCTTTCTTT.

This clone was counted a few times. The J gene is TRBJ2-3, the V gene TRBV4-3; no reliable D call. The V end lost 1 base, the J end lost 0 bases, and 2 bases lay between the germline ends. This CDR3 has 13 amino acids. Germline CDR1 and CDR2: LGHNA and YSLEER. The CDR3 sequence: CASSQGSTDTQYF. CDR3 in DNA: TGCGCCAGCAGCCAAGGAAGCACAGATACGCAGTATTTT.

This clone was seen a handful of times. The rearrangement uses TRBV7-2 and TRBJ2-3, with unresolved D. The CDR3 runs to 12 residues. The germline V and J ends were trimmed by 3 bases and 2 bases, with 3 bases remaining between them. Germline V CDR1 and CDR2: SGHTA, FQGNSA. As DNA, the CDR3 is TGTGCCAGCAGCTTCGACACAGATACGCAGTATTTT. Translating gives CASSFDTDTQYF.

The rearrangement uses TRBV19 and TRBJ1-5; no definite D call. The CDR3 spans 16 residues. Trimming left V 5 bases short and J 0 bases short, with 14 bases between. Germline assignment: CDR1 LNHDA and CDR2 SQIVND (reference sequence). The CDR3 DNA is TGTGCCAGTAGTTCGCAAGAAGCCCTTAGCAATCAGCCCCAGCATTTT. Its protein product is CASSSQEALSNQPQHF.

This clone was seen only a few times. This chain connects TRBV9 to TRBJ2-1, with D possibly matching TRBD2 (6 bases). Trimming pared 3 bases from V and 6 bases from J, leaving 19 bases between. The germline gives CDR1 SGDLS, CDR2 YYNGEE. The CDR3 has 16 amino acids. CDR3 sequence (DNA): TGTGCCAGCAGCGGATTCAAACTAGCAGTGCGCAATGAGCAGTTCTTC. Protein: CASSGFKLAVRNEQFF.

The table lists this clone with a count of one. V usage is TRBV5-1 and J usage is TRBJ1-5; a weak D match, TRBD1 (5 bases). In germline, CDR1 is SGHRS, CDR2 YFSETQ. CDR3 length: 13 residues. Trimming removed 3 bases at V and 9 bases at J, with 13 bases between. The CDR3 nucleotides are TGCGCCAGCAGCTGGGACGGCTCGGGGCCCCAGCATTTT. Protein: CASSWDGSGPQHF.

This clone appeared a few times. This chain connects TRBV14 to TRBJ1-2; D may be TRBD1 (5 bases). Germline lookup yields CDR1 SGHDN and CDR2 FVKESK. The CDR3 length is 13 residues. Trimming removed 1 base at V and 6 bases at J, with 9 bases between. Here the CDR3 reads CASSQAQGDGYTF. The DNA of the CDR3 is TGTGCCAGCAGCCAAGCCCAGGGAGATGGCTACACCTTC.

V gene TRBV28 combines with J gene TRBJ1-2; a weak D match, TRBD1 (5 bases). Trimming removed 8 bases at V and 6 bases at J, with 16 bases between. This CDR3 contains 13 residues. Germline assignment: CDR1 MDHEN and CDR2 SYDVKM. The CDR3 DNA reads as TGTGCCAGCGCCCTTAGGGGATATGATGGCTACACCTTC. Translation: CASALRGYDGYTF.

V usage is TRBV7-3 and J usage is TRBJ2-6; 7 nucleotides agree with TRBD2. This CDR3 comprises 19 residues. The junction had 13 bases not matched to a gene; V was cut back by 5 bases and J by 0 bases. Germline V gene lookup returns CDR1 SGHTA and CDR2 FQGTGA. The CDR3 spells CASSATIRPSGSGANVLTF. As DNA, the CDR3 is TGTGCCAGCAGCGCTACCATACGGCCTAGCGGCTCTGGGGCCAACGTCCTGACTTTC.

This sequence joins TRBV7-6 and TRBJ1-4; no clear D. CDR3 length: 15 amino acids. The V gene lost 5 bases and the J gene lost 9 bases, with 19 bases spanning the gap. In germline, CDR1 is SGHVS, CDR2 FNYEAQ. The DNA for the CDR3 is TGTGCCAGCAGCATAAGAGACAATCTGGACCAAAAACTGTTTTTT. Its protein product is CASSIRDNLDQKLFF.

This clone showed up just a few times. This chain joins TRBV27 and TRBJ2-7, with D possibly matching TRBD1 (6 bases). Germline CDR1 is MNHEY and CDR2 is SMNVEV (reference sequence). V gave up 6 bases and J gave up 4 bases, with 10 bases separating them. There are 12 residues in the CDR3. The DNA of the CDR3 is TGTGCCAGCAGAAATAGGGGGTACGAGCAGTACTTC. Translation gives CASRNRGYEQYF.

The chain carries TRBV7-9 and TRBJ1-1, with no clear D. The CDR3 is made up of 13 amino acids. Germline values: CDR1 SEHNR, CDR2 FQNEAQ (reference sequence). V was cut by 0 bases and J by 5 bases, with 7 bases left in between. Here the CDR3 DNA reads TGTGCCAGCAGCTTAGCCCTTGGAACTGAAGCTTTCTTT. It encodes CASSLALGTEAFF. The full variable domain, completed using reference TRBV7-9 and TRBJ1-1, is DTGVSQNPRHKITKRGQNVTFRCDPISEHNRLYWYRQTLGQGPEFLTYFQNEAQLEKSRLLSDRFSAERPKGSFSTLEIQRTEQGDSAMYLCASSLALGTEAFFGQGTRLTVV.